Presented here are 29 T cell receptor beta chains from one specimen sequenced in a study of early T cells in non-severe SARS-CoV-2 infection. TCRdb re-derived calls from the 5' RACE reads in MiXCR, one entry per CDR3 protein. This table holds tens of thousands of distinct CDR3 sequences, over 3% found once. The sequenced sample consisted of whole blood. The receptors originated from an adult who was a healthcare worker with PCR-confirmed SARS-CoV-2 infection or an uninfected control (not recorded which).

This clonotype has at least ten counts. The V gene is TRBV5-1, the J gene TRBJ2-1; perhaps D is TRBD1 or TRBD2 (5 bases each). V gave up 0 bases and J gave up 0 bases, with 13 bases separating them. The CDR3 runs 17 residues. Germline assignment: CDR1 SGHRS and CDR2 YFSETQ. The CDR3, as DNA: TGCGCCAGCAGCTTGGTTGGGGGATCTTACTCCTACAATGAGCAGTTCTTC. Translation: CASSLVGGSYSYNEQFF.

V gene TRBV27 combines with J gene TRBJ2-7; a weak D match, TRBD1 (5 bases). Germline lookup yields CDR1 MNHEY and CDR2 SMNVEV (reference sequence). With 6 bases removed from V and 5 bases from J, the gap between germline ends came to 14 bases. The CDR3 totals 13 residues. The CDR3 sequence is CASRNRPKHEQYF. CDR3 DNA sequence: TGTGCCAGCAGAAACAGGCCTAAGCACGAGCAGTACTTC.

This clonotype was seen repeatedly, ten times or more. CDR3 coding DNA: TGTGCCAGCAGCCCGTGGGGGGTCCGGAACACTGAAGCTTTCTTT. Translating it yields CASSPWGVRNTEAFF. The rearrangement uses TRBV6-2 or TRBV6-3 and TRBJ1-1; maybe TRBD1 (5 bases). The germline V and J ends were trimmed by 6 bases and 1 base, with 15 bases remaining between them. CDR1 and CDR2 from the germline V gene are MNHEY and SVGEGT. There are 15 residues in the CDR3.

This clonotype showed up many times. J is TRBJ1-4 and V is TRBV7-9; D might be TRBD1 (6 bases). In germline, CDR1 is SEHNR, CDR2 FQNEAQ (reference sequence). Trimming shortened V by 6 bases and J by 8 bases, and 19 bases separated the two germline ends. The CDR3 is 15 residues long. CDR3 region: CASSPIQGWEEKLFF. CDR3 nucleotide sequence: TGTGCCAGCAGTCCGATACAGGGATGGGAGGAAAAACTGTTTTTT.

This clonotype has ten or more counts. The chain combines TRBV30 with TRBJ2-1, with 9 bases that match TRBD2. The CDR3 length is 13 residues. Losses at the gene ends were 8 bases for V and 0 bases for J; bases not matched to a gene: 2. Germline V gene sequence: CDR1 GTSNPN, CDR2 SVGIG (reference sequence). DNA for the CDR3: TGTGCCGGTAGCGGGAGCTCCTACAATGAGCAGTTCTTC. Amino acid sequence: CAGSGSSYNEQFF.

The chain couples TRBV29-1 to TRBJ2-3; 10 bases are shared with TRBD2. The CDR3 spans 13 residues. V lost 7 bases, J lost 4 bases, and 5 bases stayed unmatched. Per the germline V gene, CDR1 is SQVTM and CDR2 is ANQGSEA. The chain's CDR3 is CSGTSGISDTQYF. The DNA for the CDR3 is TGCAGCGGTACTAGCGGGATCTCAGATACGCAGTATTTT.

This clonotype was counted between two and nine times. V is TRBV19 and J is TRBJ2-7, with TRBD2 as a possible D gene (6 bases). The CDR3 length is 14 residues. V was shortened by 3 bases and J by 4 bases, with 13 bases between the two germline ends. Germline CDR1 reads LNHDA; CDR2 reads SQIVND (reference sequence). CDR3 sequence reads: CASSIGEGGYEQYF. CDR3 bases: TGTGCCAGTAGTATCGGGGAAGGAGGGTACGAGCAGTACTTC.

This clonotype has just a few counts. The gene calls are TRBV11-2 and TRBJ2-1; 7 bases are a match to TRBD1. The V gene end was trimmed by 5 bases and the J gene end by 2 bases; junction bases not matched to a gene: 9. The CDR3 covers 16 residues. The germline CDR1 and CDR2 sequences are SGHAT and FQNNGV. The CDR3: CASSPAPGQPYNEQFF. CDR3 DNA sequence: TGTGCCAGCAGCCCAGCCCCGGGACAGCCCTACAATGAGCAGTTCTTC.

Many counts were recorded for this clonotype. The V and J genes are TRBV14 and TRBJ1-6, with a tentative D call TRBD1 (5 bases). Trimming removed 0 bases at V and 7 bases at J, with 13 bases between. This CDR3 contains 16 residues. Germline V gene data show CDR1 as SGHDN and CDR2 as FVKESK. The CDR3 DNA reads TGTGCCAGCAGCCAAGATTCGGGGACGGCGAATTCACCCCTCCACTTT. Translation gives CASSQDSGTANSPLHF.

This clonotype was picked up many times. The CDR3 region is CASSQDYGYTF. CDR3 in DNA: TGTGCCAGCAGCCAAGATTATGGCTACACCTTC. The chain has TRBV3-2 and TRBJ1-2. TRBV3-2 is a pseudogene. The length of the CDR3 is 11 residues.

In this sample, this clonotype turned up many times. V is TRBV18 and J is TRBJ1-1, with a possible D match to TRBD1 (5 bases). CDR1 is KGHSH, CDR2 LQKENI, per germline. Trimming took 0 bases from V and 1 from J, leaving 12 bases between them. The CDR3 contains 16 residues. The CDR3 coding sequence is TGTGCCAGCTCACCACCGAGCAGGGCGACGAACACTGAAGCTTTCTTT. Amino acids: CASSPPSRATNTEAFF.

In this sample, this clonotype turned up many times. The chain combines TRBV18 with TRBJ1-1; the D is unclear. Trimming removed 2 bases from V and 2 bases from J, with 12 bases in between. The germline CDR1 and CDR2 sequences are KGHSH and LQKENI. The CDR3 extends over 15 amino acids. CDR3 loop: CASSPGMVVNTEAFF. Here the CDR3 DNA reads TGTGCCAGCTCACCAGGGATGGTGGTAAACACTGAAGCTTTCTTT.

This clonotype was detected only a few times. The rearrangement uses TRBV5-8 and TRBJ1-4; D gene unclear. V was clipped by 4 bases and J by 3 bases, with 10 bases between them. CDR1 and CDR2 (germline): SGHTS, YDEGEE. This CDR3 contains 14 residues. CDR3 residues: CASSQWAANEKLFF. Here the CDR3 DNA reads TGTGCCAGCAGCCAGTGGGCGGCTAATGAAAAACTGTTTTTT.

This chain connects TRBV5-6 to TRBJ2-2, with no clear D. With 1 base removed from V and 4 bases from J, the gap between germline ends came to 14 bases. Germline assignment: CDR1 SGHDT and CDR2 YYEEEE. The CDR3 extends over 16 amino acids. The CDR3 sequence: CASSLRYSDGTGELFF. The DNA of the CDR3 is TGTGCCAGCAGCTTGCGGTATTCGGACGGCACCGGGGAGCTGTTTTTT.

This clonotype was found many times. CDR3 residues: CAISGQTSGEQYF. The CDR3 bases are TGTGCCATCAGTGGGCAGACCAGCGGCGAGCAGTACTTC. The chain has TRBV10-3 and TRBJ2-7; D perhaps matches TRBD2 (5 bases). V gave up 4 bases and J gave up 6 bases, with 13 bases separating them. This CDR3 has 13 amino acids. Germline V gene sequence: CDR1 ENHRY, CDR2 SYGVKD.

This clonotype was recorded many times. The V and J genes are TRBV7-9 and TRBJ1-1; D ambiguous. The germline gives CDR1 SEHNR, CDR2 FQNEAQ (reference sequence). V gave up 1 base and J gave up 6 bases, with 15 bases separating them. The CDR3 runs to 15 residues. CDR3 region: CASSLGAGPSAEAFF. The CDR3 region has the DNA TGTGCCAGCAGCTTAGGGGCAGGTCCATCCGCTGAAGCTTTCTTT.

This clonotype has a count of ten or more. The chain combines TRBV7-2 with TRBJ1-1; 10 nucleotides match TRBD1. Germline V gene lookup returns CDR1 SGHTA and CDR2 FQGNSA. The ends lost 2 bases at V and 4 bases at J; junction bases unmatched: 4. The CDR3 runs 15 residues. CDR3 coding DNA: TGTGCCAGCAGCTTACGACAGGGGGCTTTCACTGAAGCTTTCTTT. This sequence encodes CASSLRQGAFTEAFF.

This clonotype was counted ten times or more. The CDR3 DNA reads as TGCAGCGTTGTAGGGGACGGCAGCTCCTACGAGCAGTACTTC. This translates into CSVVGDGSSYEQYF. The V call is TRBV29-1, the J call TRBJ2-7, with D possibly called TRBD1 or TRBD2 (5 bases each). Trimming stripped 4 bases from V and 0 bases from J, with 13 bases between. Germline-derived CDR1 and CDR2 are SQVTM and ANQGSEA. The length of the CDR3 is 14 residues.

Ten or more counts support this clonotype. This rearrangement joins TRBV29-1 to TRBJ2-1, with D unresolved. Germline assignment: CDR1 SQVTM and CDR2 ANQGSEA. Between the trimmed V and J ends, which lost 0 bases and 5 bases, there was a span of 14 bases. This CDR3 has 15 amino acids. The CDR3 coding sequence is TGCAGCGTTGAAGATTGGCTAGACCCCCACAATGAGCAGTTCTTC. Its protein is CSVEDWLDPHNEQFF.

This clonotype appeared many times. V usage is TRBV12-3 or TRBV12-4 and J usage is TRBJ2-3; TRBD1 or TRBD2 may be the D gene (5 bases each). CDR3 length: 12 residues. Trimming shortened V by 6 bases and J by 5 bases, and 9 bases separated the two germline ends. The CDR3 is CASSPGLDTQYF. The CDR3 region has the DNA TGTGCCAGCAGCCCGGGGCTAGATACGCAGTATTTT.

This clonotype was seen many times. The chain couples TRBV11-1 to TRBJ1-4; tentative D call: TRBD1 (5 bases). The length of the CDR3 is 15 residues. Germline V gene sequence: CDR1 SGHAT, CDR2 FQDESV (reference sequence). V shed 5 bases and J shed 0 bases, with 10 bases lying between them. CDR3 sequence (DNA): TGTGCCAGCAGCCAGACAGATGCAACTAATGAAAAACTGTTTTTT. This codes for CASSQTDATNEKLFF.

This clonotype was recorded many times. The V gene is TRBV4-1, the J gene TRBJ2-3, with D hard to call. V was pared by 3 bases and J by 8 bases, with 6 bases between. Germline assignment: CDR1 MGHRA and CDR2 YSYEKL. This CDR3 comprises 11 residues. The CDR3: CASSQAFTQYF. In nucleotides, the CDR3 is TGCGCCAGCAGCCAGGCGTTTACGCAGTATTTT.

This clonotype has more than one count but fewer than ten. The chain uses TRBV10-3 and TRBJ2-2; the D gene is possibly TRBD1 (5 bases). CDR1 and CDR2 (germline): ENHRY, SYGVKD. The CDR3 covers 17 residues. Trimming stripped 0 bases from V and 3 bases from J, with 14 bases between. The CDR3 nucleotides read TGTGCCATCAGTGAGTCGACATGGACCAGGGACACCGGGGAGCTGTTTTTT. Translation gives CAISESTWTRDTGELFF.

This clonotype was detected ten times or more. The chain recombines TRBV12-3 or TRBV12-4 with TRBJ2-1; 11 nucleotides line up with TRBD2. Germline trimming cut 6 bases from V and 14 bases from J; bases unmatched to any gene: 12. The CDR3 is 14 amino acids. The CDR3 nucleotides are TGTGCCAGCAGGATTGCTAGCGGGGGGTCCAAAGAGTTCTTC. It codes for CASRIASGGSKEFF.

This clonotype was detected many times. This chain joins TRBV6-5 and TRBJ2-7; D gene unclear. The germline V gene encodes CDR1 MNHEY and CDR2 SVGAGI. The CDR3 runs 15 residues. The V and J ends lost 0 bases and 0 bases respectively, with 9 bases between them. The CDR3 protein is CASSYSSINSYEQYF. CDR3 nucleotide sequence: TGTGCCAGCAGTTACTCTAGTATAAACTCCTACGAGCAGTACTTC.

Many counts were recorded for this clonotype. V is TRBV10-3 and J is TRBJ2-7; 12 nucleotides match TRBD1. Germline loops: CDR1 ENHRY, CDR2 SYGVKD. V lost 8 bases, J lost 4 bases, and 3 bases stayed unmatched. The CDR3 is 13 residues long. As DNA, the CDR3 is TGTGCCATCTCGGGACAGGGGGCTTACGAGCAGTACTTC. Translated, it gives CAISGQGAYEQYF.

Many counts were recorded for this clonotype. DNA for the CDR3: TGTGCCAGCAGCCCCGGAGCAACAGCGGAGAGGAATACGCAGTATTTT. Translation: CASSPGATAERNTQYF. The chain uses TRBV7-9 and TRBJ2-3; D may be TRBD2 (5 bases). CDR1 and CDR2 (germline): SEHNR, FQNEAQ (reference sequence). Deletions cut 5 bases from V and 7 bases from J, with 22 bases between. The CDR3 runs to 16 residues.

A note on this clonotype: A much bigger clone sits one base away, suggesting this may be a read error. The chain is built from TRBV5-1 and TRBJ2-1; possible D gene TRBD1, 6 bases. The V gene's germline CDR1 is SGHRS and CDR2 YFSETQ. This CDR3 contains 15 residues. This chain's CDR3 is CVSSLVGDNYNEQFF. The CDR3 region has the DNA TGCGTCAGCAGCTTGGTTGGGGACAACTACAATGAGCAGTTCTTC.

This clonotype was detected many times. The genes are TRBV7-3 and TRBJ2-1; D not certain. Trimming shortened V by 5 bases and J by 5 bases, and 13 bases separated the two germline ends. The germline gives CDR1 SGHTA, CDR2 FQGTGA. There are 14 residues in the CDR3. CDR3 coding DNA: TGTGCCAGCAGCCCCGACTGGGGTAACAATGAGCAGTTCTTC. It encodes CASSPDWGNNEQFF.